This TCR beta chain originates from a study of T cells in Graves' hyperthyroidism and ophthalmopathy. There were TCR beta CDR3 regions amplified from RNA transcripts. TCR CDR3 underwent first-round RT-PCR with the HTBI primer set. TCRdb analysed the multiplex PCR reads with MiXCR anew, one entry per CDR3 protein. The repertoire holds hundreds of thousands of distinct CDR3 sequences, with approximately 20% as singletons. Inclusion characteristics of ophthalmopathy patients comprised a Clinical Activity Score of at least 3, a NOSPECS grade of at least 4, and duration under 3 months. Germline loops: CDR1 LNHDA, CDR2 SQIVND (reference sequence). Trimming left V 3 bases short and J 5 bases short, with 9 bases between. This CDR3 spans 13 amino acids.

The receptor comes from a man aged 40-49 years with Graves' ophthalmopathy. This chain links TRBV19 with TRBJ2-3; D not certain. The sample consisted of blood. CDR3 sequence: CASSIGDGDTQYF. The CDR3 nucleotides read TGTGCCAGTAGTATTGGTGACGGAGATACGCAGTATTTT.